This TCR beta chain was identified during a study of cytomegalovirus exposure and HLA in healthy donors. Study-wide results and caveats: Most TCR beta V segments were productive about 90% or about 30% of the time in an earlier analysis. A later analysis reportedly found fewer N-insertions in an Asian-associated ancestry cluster than the approximately 700-donor mean. Published work reported that the classifier diagnosed cytomegalovirus status with high specificity and sensitivity. TCR beta chains associated with HLA were, in a later analysis, more clonally expanded than equally common others.

Germline CDR1 reads SGDLS; CDR2 reads YYNGEE. With 0 bases clipped from V and 1 base from J, the junction kept 8 bases outside the gene matches. This CDR3 comprises 18 residues. For this clone: What it binds is unknown.

The PCR contained 60 Vbeta and 13 Jbeta primers. Here immunoSEQ multiplex PCR was the method, and the copy in TCRdb shows in-frame clones only, minus some. Of some 150,000 clones in the sample, 64% were seen once. The chain couples TRBV9 to TRBJ2-5; 11 positions match TRBD2. This clonotype was obtained from a woman younger than 45 in good health and CMV-seropositive. Sequencing was done on a sample of PBMCs. This chain's CDR3 is CASSVGGIGTSGQETQYF. The CDR3 DNA follows: TGTGCCAGCAGCGTAGGTGGGATTGGGACTAGCGGCCAAGAGACCCAGTACTTC.